This T cell receptor beta chain came from a study of T cell responses to AZD1222 COVID-19 vaccine. Findings and limits, study-wide: Spike-specific TCR breadth and depth went up after people got two AZD1222 doses.

Notes on this clone: What it recognizes is unknown.

Germline V gene data show CDR1 as SGHAT and CDR2 as FQNNGV. Trimming took 2 bases from V and 4 from J, leaving 11 bases between them. The CDR3 contains 15 residues. Repertoires were generated with immunoSEQ multiplex PCR, while TCRdb's copy carries only in-frame clones and drops some. Here the sample spans roughly 55,000 clones, roughly 90% being singletons. This sequence joins TRBV11-2 and TRBJ2-2; no clear D. The source of this sequence is an adult in good health. The sequenced sample was peripheral blood, obtained on day 0 of AZD1222 vaccination. The CDR3 sequence: CASSLSAAPTGELFF. Written as DNA, the CDR3 is TGTGCCAGCAGCTTAAGTGCAGCACCCACCGGGGAGCTGTTTTTT.